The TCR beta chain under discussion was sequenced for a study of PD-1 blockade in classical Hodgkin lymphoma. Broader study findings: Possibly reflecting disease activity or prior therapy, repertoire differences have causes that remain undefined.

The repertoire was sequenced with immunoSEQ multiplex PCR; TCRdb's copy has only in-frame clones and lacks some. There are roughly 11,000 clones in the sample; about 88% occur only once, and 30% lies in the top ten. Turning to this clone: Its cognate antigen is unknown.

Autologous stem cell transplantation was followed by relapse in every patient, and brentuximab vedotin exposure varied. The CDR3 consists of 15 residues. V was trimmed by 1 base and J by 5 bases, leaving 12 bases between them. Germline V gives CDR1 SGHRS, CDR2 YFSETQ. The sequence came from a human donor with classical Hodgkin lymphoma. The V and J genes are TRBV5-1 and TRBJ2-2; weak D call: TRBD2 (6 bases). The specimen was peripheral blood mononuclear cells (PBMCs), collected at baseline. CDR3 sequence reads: CASSLLGRGTGELFF. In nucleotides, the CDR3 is TGCGCCAGCAGCTTGCTTGGGCGGGGAACCGGGGAGCTGTTTTTT.